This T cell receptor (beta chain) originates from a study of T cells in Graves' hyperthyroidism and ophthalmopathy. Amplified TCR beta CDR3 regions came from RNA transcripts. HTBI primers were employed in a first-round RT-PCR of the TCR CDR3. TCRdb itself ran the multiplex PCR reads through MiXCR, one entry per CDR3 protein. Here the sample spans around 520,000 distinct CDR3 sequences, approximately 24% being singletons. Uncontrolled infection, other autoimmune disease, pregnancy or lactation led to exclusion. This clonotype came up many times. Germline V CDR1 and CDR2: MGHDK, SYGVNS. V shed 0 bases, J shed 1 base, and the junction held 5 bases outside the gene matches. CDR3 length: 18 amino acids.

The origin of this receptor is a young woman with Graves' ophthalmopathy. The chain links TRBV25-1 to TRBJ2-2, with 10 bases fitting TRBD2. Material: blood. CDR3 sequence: CASSEYPSGGRNTGELFF. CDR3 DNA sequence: TGTGCCAGCAGTGAATACCCTAGCGGGGGCAGGAACACCGGGGAGCTGTTTTTT.